This T cell receptor (beta chain) emerged from a study of T-cell reconstitution after alpha-beta-depleted transplantation in children. This clonotype was recorded at least ten times. The TCRbeta library incorporated unique molecular identifiers. Via MiXCR, TCRdb re-called the PCR reads, giving one row per CDR3 protein. The profile shows about 110,000 distinct CDR3 sequences, 10% of them singletons. The germline V and J ends were trimmed by 2 bases and 2 bases, with 10 bases remaining between them. This CDR3 region has 14 residues. Germline CDR1 and CDR2: GTSNPN and SVGIG (reference sequence). This clonotype originated in a human donor who donated a stem cell graft to a child with acute lymphoblastic leukemia. The input for sequencing was PBMCs from the stem cell graft donor, taken from the stem cell graft. The chain recombines TRBV30 with TRBJ1-3; possible D gene TRBD1, 6 bases. In nucleotides, the CDR3 is TGTGCCTGGAGTCGGGGGGCGCCTGGAAACACCATATATTTT. Residues: CAWSRGAPGNTIYF.